The text below deals with one T cell receptor (beta chain). The sample originates from a study of shared T cell receptors in the human thymus. Germline values: CDR1 SGHNT, CDR2 YYREEE (reference sequence). V gave up 3 bases and J gave up 6 bases; unmatched junction bases: 6. The CDR3 is 14 amino acids. Sequencing used immunoSEQ multiplex PCR; TCRdb keeps in-frame clones, though not all of them. The data hold about 380,000 clones, with roughly 94% observed a single time. This sequence was found in a human donor. Sequences were obtained from thymocytes. This sequence joins TRBV5-4 and TRBJ1-1; 9 bases align to TRBD1. As DNA, the CDR3 is TGTGCCAGCAGCTCCCGGACAGGGGATCCTGAAGCTTTCTTT. Translation: CASSSRTGDPEAFF.